Presented here are 20 T cell receptor beta chains from one specimen sequenced in a study of blood T cell repertoires in COVID-19. Measured with immunoSEQ multiplex PCR; TCRdb has only the in-frame clones, and not every one. The sample has tens of thousands of clones; roughly 80% are singletons. The material sequenced was peripheral blood. The receptors were sampled from an older man with acute or convalescent COVID-19.

The chain recombines TRBV7-2 with TRBJ1-5; D is ambiguous. This CDR3 comprises 15 residues. Trimming left V 1 base short and J 3 bases short, with 10 bases between. CDR1 and CDR2 from the germline V gene are SGHTA and FQGNSA. CDR3 nucleotides: TGTGCCAGCAGCTTAGAACAGATTCCCAATCAGCCCCAGCATTTT. As protein: CASSLEQIPNQPQHF.

Of note for this clone: The final CDR3 position lacks the conserved phenylalanine or tryptophan, pointing to a likely read error. It is unclear where the CDR3 begins or ends on the DNA, so no DNA is shown, and the CDR3 is as TCRdb lists it. The chain couples TRBV5-8 to TRBJ1-5; TRBD1 reflects the table's D call only, with no check against the DNA. The CDR3 is 10 amino acids in total, end residues counted. Germline CDR1 reads SGHTS; CDR2 reads YDEGEE. CDR3 in amino acids: CASSLDPGSL.

The V gene is TRBV10-3, the J gene TRBJ2-2; TRBD2 might be the D (6 bases). V gave up 11 bases and J gave up 0 bases, with 19 bases separating them. This CDR3 is built from 16 residues. Per germline, CDR1 ENHRY and CDR2 SYGVKD. CDR3 sequence: CAASDRGTANTGELFF. The CDR3, as DNA: TGTGCCGCATCGGATCGGGGGACCGCGAACACCGGGGAGCTGTTTTTT.

The rearrangement links TRBV2 to TRBJ1-1; a weak D match, TRBD1 (6 bases). V lost 2 bases to trimming and J lost 0 bases, with 10 bases between them. This CDR3 comprises 15 residues. The germline V gene has CDR1 SNHLY and CDR2 FYNNEI. CDR3 in DNA: TGTGCCAGCAGTGAAAGAGGACAGTTGAACACTGAAGCTTTCTTT. It codes for CASSERGQLNTEAFF.

CDR3 DNA: TGCGCCAGCAGTGAGCGCAGGGCGTATGGCTACACCTTC. This sequence encodes CASSERRAYGYTF. The chain employs TRBV10-1 and TRBJ1-2; possible D gene TRBD1, 5 bases. Trimming stripped 2 bases from V and 5 bases from J, with 9 bases between. This CDR3 comprises 13 residues. Germline assignment: CDR1 WNHNN and CDR2 SYGVQD (reference sequence).

The chain has TRBV5-5 and TRBJ1-1, with D possibly being TRBD1 (5 bases). V gave up 0 bases and J gave up 11 bases, with 17 bases separating them. This CDR3 spans 14 amino acids. The V gene's germline CDR1 is SGHKS and CDR2 YYEKEE (reference sequence). The CDR3 region is CASSLELGGYRAFF. DNA for the CDR3: TGTGCCAGCAGCTTGGAACTCGGGGGATATAGGGCTTTCTTT.

J is TRBJ1-1 and V is TRBV18, with 8 bases that match TRBD1. From germline, CDR1 is KGHSH and CDR2 LQKENI. With V trimmed by 3 bases and J by 5 bases, 5 bases remained unmatched. CDR3 length equals 14 residues. This CDR3 is CASSPRGPRTEAFF. The CDR3 DNA is TGTGCCAGCTCACCCAGGGGGCCGAGGACTGAAGCTTTCTTT.

The chain is built from TRBV18 and TRBJ1-1, with a tentative D call TRBD1 (6 bases). V lost 2 bases, J lost 7 bases, and 8 bases lay in between. CDR1 is KGHSH, CDR2 LQKENI, per germline. The CDR3 sequence is 12 residues long. The CDR3 region has the DNA TGTGCCAGCTCACCAGGACAGTTTGAAGCTTTCTTT. This codes for CASSPGQFEAFF.

This clone was picked up many times. This chain joins TRBV3-1 (or the pseudogene TRBV3-2) and TRBJ2-3, with D hard to call. CDR3 length: 13 residues. Germline CDR1 LGHDT, CDR2 YNNKEL (reference sequence). The V end was cut by 1 base, the J end by 1 base, with 3 bases between. The CDR3 region is CASSQVGTDTQYF. As DNA, the CDR3 is TGTGCCAGCAGCCAAGTAGGCACAGATACGCAGTATTTT.

This clone occurred once. The chain uses TRBV6-5 and TRBJ1-5, with D possibly matching TRBD1 (6 bases). The V end lost 7 bases, the J end lost 3 bases, and 13 bases lay between the germline ends. Germline CDR1 MNHEY, CDR2 SVGAGI. This CDR3 is built from 14 residues. CDR3 residues: CASKGGGPNQPQHF. CDR3 in DNA: TGTGCCAGCAAGGGGGGGGGACCCAATCAGCCCCAGCATTTT.

V is TRBV2 and J is TRBJ2-2; D is possibly TRBD1 (6 bases). There are 15 residues in the CDR3. V lost 6 bases, J lost 3 bases, and 14 bases lay in between. From germline, CDR1 is SNHLY and CDR2 FYNNEI. The CDR3 here is CASSPDRFDTGELFF. As DNA, the CDR3 is TGTGCCAGCAGCCCCGACAGGTTCGACACCGGGGAGCTGTTTTTT.

V gene TRBV27 combines with J gene TRBJ2-1; 13 bases fit TRBD2. The length of the CDR3 is 15 residues. CDR1 MNHEY and CDR2 SMNVEV come from the germline V gene (reference sequence). V gave up 6 bases and J gave up 12 bases; unmatched junction bases: 11. The CDR3 DNA reads TGTGCCAGCAGACCCGGGACTAGCGGGATGGGTCGGCAGTTCTTC. Amino acid sequence: CASRPGTSGMGRQFF.

This sequence joins TRBV20-1 and TRBJ1-4, with 8 nucleotides matching TRBD1. Per the germline V gene, CDR1 is DFQATT and CDR2 is SNEGSKA (reference sequence). The CDR3 covers 13 residues. Germline trimming cut 3 bases from V and 8 bases from J; bases unmatched to any gene: 5. The CDR3 nucleotides read TGCAGTGCTAGTTCAGGGGGCAGCGAAAAACTGTTTTTT. This translates into CSASSGGSEKLFF.

This clone was detected once. CDR3 DNA: TGTGCCAGCAGCAAGGGGGTTGAGCAGTTCTTC. Translating it yields CASSKGVEQFF. The chain joins TRBV27 to TRBJ2-1, with D possibly TRBD1 on 6 matching bases. Trimming pared 6 bases from V and 9 bases from J, leaving 9 bases between. The CDR3 is 11 amino acids. Germline values: CDR1 MNHEY, CDR2 SMNVEV (reference sequence).

The gene calls are TRBV24-1 and TRBJ2-3; 9 nucleotides match TRBD2. CDR1 and CDR2 (germline): KGHDR, SFDVKD. This CDR3 region has 16 residues. Unmatched junction bases numbered 15, after V lost 11 bases and J lost 4 bases. CDR3 loop: CANHSGGVPSADTQYF. The DNA for the CDR3 is TGTGCCAATCATAGCGGGGGAGTCCCTAGCGCAGATACGCAGTATTTT.

The chain links TRBV5-1 to TRBJ2-5; 10 bases align to TRBD1. The V and J ends lost 8 bases and 7 bases, in that order; junction bases with no gene match: 11. Germline CDR1 is SGHRS and CDR2 is YFSETQ. CDR3 length: 14 residues. CDR3 in amino acids: CASWTGTGAMTQYF. Written as DNA, the CDR3 is TGCGCCAGTTGGACCGGGACAGGGGCGATGACCCAGTACTTC.

The J gene is TRBJ2-5, the V gene TRBV19; possible D gene TRBD1, 6 bases. Trimming took off 4 bases at V and 2 bases at J, with 8 bases between the two ends. The CDR3 consists of 13 residues. Germline assignment: CDR1 LNHDA and CDR2 SQIVND (reference sequence). CDR3: CASSTGQQETQYF. The CDR3 DNA sequence: TGTGCCAGTAGTACGGGACAACAAGAGACCCAGTACTTC.

The chain joins TRBV4-1 to TRBJ2-6, with TRBD1 as a possible D gene (5 bases). Per the germline V gene, CDR1 is MGHRA and CDR2 is YSYEKL. V lost 4 bases and J 0 bases, leaving 16 bases between the germline ends. The length of the CDR3 is 18 residues. CDR3 bases: TGCGCCAGCAGCCGTATACAGGATTCCTACTCTGGGGCCAACGTCCTGACTTTC. Encoded protein: CASSRIQDSYSGANVLTF.

The V call is TRBV5-1, the J call TRBJ2-5, with D tentatively TRBD2 (6 bases). The CDR3 contains 14 residues. Germline V gene data show CDR1 as SGHRS and CDR2 as YFSETQ. Trimming removed 5 bases at V and 5 bases at J, with 16 bases between. DNA of the CDR3: TGCGCCAGCAGGAATAGCGGACCTCAGGAGACCCAGTACTTC. Translated, it gives CASRNSGPQETQYF. Supplemented by reference TRBV5-1 and TRBJ2-5, the full variable domain reads KAGVTQTPRYLIKTRGQQVTLSCSPISGHRSVSWYQQTPGQGLQFLFEYFSETQRNKGNFPGRFSGRQFSNSRSEMNVSTLELGDSALYLCASRNSGPQETQYFGPGTRLLVL.

A single count supports this clone. The genes are TRBV30 and TRBJ1-5, with 10 nucleotides matching TRBD1. Per germline, CDR1 GTSNPN and CDR2 SVGIG (reference sequence). CDR3 length: 16 amino acids. V lost 1 base, J lost 2 bases, and 5 bases stayed unmatched. In nucleotides, the CDR3 is TGTGCCTGGAGTGGCTGGGACAGGGGTGGCAATCAGCCCCAGCATTTT. Translating gives CAWSGWDRGGNQPQHF. The full variable domain, rest sourced from reference TRBV30 and TRBJ1-5, is SQTIHQWPATLVQPVGSPLSLECTVEGTSNPNLYWYRQAAGRGLQLLFYSVGIGQISSEVPQNLSASRPQDRQFILSSKKLLLSDSGFYLCAWSGWDRGGNQPQHFGDGTRLSIL.